The rows below give T cell receptor beta chains drawn from one sample of a study of technical replicates of blood from a few donors. Clones were sequenced by immunoSEQ multiplex PCR, and TCRdb holds only the in-frame ones, with some missing. The table includes about 50,000 clones, 90% to 96% detected once. The sample taken for sequencing was T cells isolated from PBMCs. These receptors originate from a human donor in good health. Both conserved end residues are part of each CDR3. D genes are given only for firm matches.

J gene: TRBJ1-4; D gene: .; V gene: TRBV18; CDR3 protein: CASSPLRGMIDEKLFF
J gene: TRBJ2-1; D gene: TRBD2; V gene: TRBV11-2; CDR3 protein: CASSLQAGAYNEQFF
J gene: TRBJ2-7; D gene: TRBD2; V gene: TRBV7-2; CDR3 protein: CASSFLGLAGGRSYEQYF
J gene: TRBJ1-5; D gene: .; V gene: TRBV15; CDR3 protein: CATSRGGHQPQHF
J gene: TRBJ1-2; D gene: .; V gene: TRBV28; CDR3 protein: CASRPILANYGYTF
J gene: TRBJ1-1; D gene: .; V gene: TRBV30; CDR3 protein: CAWRAGNTEAFF
J gene: TRBJ1-1; D gene: .; V gene: TRBV20-1; CDR3 protein: CSATENTEAFF
J gene: TRBJ2-7; D gene: .; V gene: TRBV11-2; CDR3 protein: CASSPGYRVSYEQYF
J gene: TRBJ1-1; D gene: .; V gene: TRBV5-1; CDR3 protein: CASSLRSGRGYEAFF
J gene: TRBJ1-1; D gene: .; V gene: TRBV6-5; CDR3 protein: CASRTANTEAFF
J gene: TRBJ2-5; D gene: .; V gene: TRBV7-8; CDR3 protein: CASHSQETQYF
J gene: TRBJ2-1; D gene: TRBD2; V gene: TRBV7-7; CDR3 protein: CASSPLSGTSGSNEQFF
J gene: TRBJ2-7; D gene: TRBD2; V gene: TRBV7-8; CDR3 protein: CASSVVAGTTYEQYF
J gene: TRBJ2-1; D gene: .; V gene: TRBV4-1; CDR3 protein: CASSRGLTLYNEQFF
J gene: TRBJ2-7; D gene: TRBD1; V gene: TRBV13; CDR3 protein: CASSALGQGAREQYF
J gene: TRBJ2-1; D gene: TRBD2; V gene: TRBV4-1; CDR3 protein: CASSQDIGLVSYNEQFF
J gene: TRBJ2-3; D gene: .; V gene: TRBV4-2; CDR3 protein: CASSQPVSDTQYF
J gene: TRBJ2-7; D gene: .; V gene: TRBV6-5; CDR3 protein: CTSSYWGVGYEQYF
J gene: TRBJ2-1; D gene: .; V gene: TRBV15; CDR3 protein: CATSSDYYNEQFF
J gene: TRBJ1-5; D gene: .; V gene: TRBV5-6; CDR3 protein: CASSLRGFALNNQPQHF
J gene: TRBJ2-3; D gene: TRBD1; V gene: TRBV4-2; CDR3 protein: CASSLGTGEGDTQYF
J gene: TRBJ1-2; D gene: TRBD1; V gene: TRBV10-3; CDR3 protein: CAIREPGQDIYGYTF
J gene: TRBJ2-7; D gene: .; V gene: TRBV4-1; CDR3 protein: CASSPVEVAYEQYF
J gene: TRBJ2-4; D gene: .; V gene: TRBV18; CDR3 protein: CASSSIGNTDGKNIQYF
J gene: TRBJ1-3; D gene: .; V gene: TRBV4-3; CDR3 protein: CASSQALVAGNTIYF
J gene: TRBJ2-7; D gene: TRBD1; V gene: TRBV2; CDR3 protein: CASRYRDRGLYYSSYEQYF
J gene: TRBJ1-2; D gene: TRBD1; V gene: TRBV2; CDR3 protein: CASNEGSGGFNGYTF
J gene: TRBJ1-3; D gene: TRBD1; V gene: TRBV2; CDR3 protein: CASRKGTAGNTIYF
J gene: TRBJ2-1; D gene: TRBD2; V gene: TRBV15; CDR3 protein: CATSIGLAENEQFF
J gene: TRBJ2-5; D gene: .; V gene: TRBV6-7; CDR3 protein: CASSYLIGKWTDQETQYF
J gene: TRBJ1-1; D gene: .; V gene: TRBV18; CDR3 protein: CASSPQDVNTEAFF
J gene: TRBJ2-7; D gene: .; V gene: TRBV2; CDR3 protein: CASSLIYEQYF
J gene: TRBJ1-5; D gene: .; V gene: TRBV28; CDR3 protein: CATLTQGTNNQPQHF
J gene: TRBJ1-1; D gene: .; V gene: TRBV6-4; CDR3 protein: CASTAGNLRDTEAFF
J gene: TRBJ1-2; D gene: TRBD1; V gene: TRBV7-2; CDR3 protein: CASSLDRGGYTF
J gene: TRBJ1-5; D gene: .; V gene: TRBV7-3; CDR3 protein: CASSFSSNQPQHF
J gene: TRBJ2-3; D gene: TRBD1; V gene: TRBV4-1; CDR3 protein: CASSQDTGQGRNTQYF
J gene: TRBJ2-7; D gene: TRBD1; V gene: TRBV5-1; CDR3 protein: CASNKETGTYEQYF
J gene: TRBJ1-1; D gene: .; V gene: TRBV2; CDR3 protein: CASSLLNMNTEAFF
J gene: TRBJ1-5; D gene: TRBD1; V gene: TRBV6-1; CDR3 protein: CASRLGGERNQPQHF
J gene: TRBJ1-2; D gene: TRBD1; V gene: TRBV4-3; CDR3 protein: CASSQVRDSHYGYTF
J gene: TRBJ1-2; D gene: .; V gene: TRBV5-1; CDR3 protein: CASSGRTDNYGYTF
J gene: TRBJ2-5; D gene: .; V gene: TRBV30; CDR3 protein: CAWSSEETQYF
J gene: TRBJ2-1; D gene: .; V gene: TRBV30; CDR3 protein: CAWTPSSYNEQFF
J gene: TRBJ2-2; D gene: .; V gene: TRBV6-5; CDR3 protein: CASGQNTGELFF
J gene: TRBJ1-2; D gene: .; V gene: TRBV2; CDR3 protein: CASSGEGTYGYTF
J gene: TRBJ2-2; D gene: .; V gene: TRBV9; CDR3 protein: CASSVASSANTGELFF
J gene: TRBJ1-4; D gene: .; V gene: TRBV6-5; CDR3 protein: CASSYEGKLFF
J gene: TRBJ2-3; D gene: TRBD1; V gene: TRBV5-4; CDR3 protein: CASSQQGGTDTQYF
J gene: TRBJ2-7; D gene: TRBD1; V gene: TRBV28; CDR3 protein: CASSPWNDRVYEQYF
J gene: TRBJ2-1; D gene: .; V gene: TRBV27; CDR3 protein: CASSFFRYSSYNEQFF
J gene: TRBJ2-7; D gene: .; V gene: TRBV4-2; CDR3 protein: CASSRSGEAYYEQYF
J gene: TRBJ1-3; D gene: .; V gene: TRBV30; CDR3 protein: CAWSVTGNTIYF
J gene: TRBJ2-7; D gene: .; V gene: TRBV30; CDR3 protein: CAWSAELIHEQYF
J gene: TRBJ1-1; D gene: .; V gene: TRBV7-3; CDR3 protein: CASSLKGGQAFF
J gene: TRBJ1-1; D gene: .; V gene: TRBV5-1; CDR3 protein: CASSSTAGNTEAFF
J gene: TRBJ1-5; D gene: TRBD1; V gene: TRBV30; CDR3 protein: CAWSGGQGFNQPQHF
J gene: TRBJ2-7; D gene: TRBD1; V gene: TRBV2; CDR3 protein: CASRLGTGAYEQYF
J gene: TRBJ1-1; D gene: .; V gene: TRBV19; CDR3 protein: CASSAGIGMNTEAFF
J gene: TRBJ2-1; D gene: .; V gene: TRBV29-1; CDR3 protein: CSVEFARGAGLNEQFF